These T cell receptor beta chains were read from a single sample in a study of blood T cell repertoires in COVID-19. TCRdb's copy holds only in-frame clones and misses some; the assay was immunoSEQ multiplex PCR. The sample consists of some 240,000 clones, approximately 80% of them appearing once. Sequencing was performed on peripheral blood. These receptors originate from a woman of 80 years or more with acute or convalescent COVID-19. The CDR3 runs from the conserved cysteine through the conserved F or W. Fields, in order: D gene, J gene, CDR3 length, clone size, V gene, CDR3 protein, CDR3 DNA. A D gene is named only where the DNA matches it firmly. The size entry is marked missing in some rows and otherwise reads once, few, many or a size class.

. | TRBJ2-3 | 15 | . | TRBV21-1 | CASSKNGYRTDTQYF | TGTGCCAGCAGCAAAAACGGGTACCGCACAGATACGCAGTATTTT
TRBD2 | TRBJ2-1 | 15 | few | TRBV5-8 | CASTVRGGPYNEQFF | TGTGCCAGCACCGTTCGGGGGGGCCCCTACAATGAGCAGTTCTTC
TRBD1 | TRBJ2-5 | 13 | . | TRBV5-1 | CASSFGQVETQYF | TGCGCCAGCAGCTTCGGACAGGTGGAGACCCAGTACTTC
. | TRBJ2-5 | 16 | . | TRBV6-5 | CASSYSGTVYQETQYF | TGTGCCAGCAGTTATTCTGGCACCGTATACCAAGAGACCCAGTACTTC
TRBD1 | TRBJ1-5 | 15 | . | TRBV28 | CASSLNRGGKQPQHF | TGTGCCAGCAGTTTAAACAGGGGCGGAAAGCAGCCCCAGCATTTT
. | TRBJ2-7 | 12 | . | TRBV12-3/TRBV12-4 | CASSLGSHEQYF | TGTGCCAGCAGTTTGGGGAGCCACGAGCAGTACTTC
TRBD1 | TRBJ2-7 | 12 | . | TRBV5-8 | CASSLAWDRSYF | TGTGCCAGCAGCTTGGCCTGGGACAGGTCGTACTTC
. | TRBJ1-4 | 14 | . | TRBV18 | CASSPQTGNEKLFF | TGTGCCAGCTCACCACAGACGGGGAACGAAAAACTGTTTTTT
. | TRBJ1-5 | 17 | . | TRBV12-5 | CASGLGNMGGYRQPQHF | TGTGCTAGTGGTTTGGGCAACATGGGAGGATACCGGCAGCCCCAGCATTTT
. | TRBJ2-1 | 12 | . | TRBV29-1 | CSVEDVYNEQFF | TGCAGCGTTGAAGACGTCTACAATGAGCAGTTCTTC
. | TRBJ2-7 | 11 | . | TRBV7-2 | CASSRAYEQYF | TGTGCCAGCAGCCGGGCCTACGAGCAGTACTTC
TRBD1 | TRBJ2-1 | 20 | . | TRBV19 | CASSGTGTGLGGGEANEQFF | TGTGCCAGTAGTGGGACCGGGACAGGTTTGGGCGGCGGGGAGGCAAATGAGCAGTTCTTC
TRBD2 | TRBJ2-7 | 16 | . | TRBV19 | CASSIVKTSGGWEQYF | TGTGCCAGTAGTATAGTTAAGACTAGCGGGGGGTGGGAGCAGTACTTC
TRBD1 | TRBJ2-2 | 17 | . | TRBV19 | CASTADRKLANTGELFF | TGTGCCAGTACTGCGGACAGGAAGCTGGCGAACACCGGGGAGCTGTTTTTT
TRBD1 | TRBJ1-5 | 14 | . | TRBV19 | CASSGTGGNQPQHF | TGTGCCAGTAGTGGGACAGGGGGCAATCAGCCCCAGCATTTT
TRBD1 | TRBJ1-5 | 16 | . | TRBV28 | CASMGQGKYSNQPQHF | TGTGCCAGCATGGGACAGGGAAAATATAGCAATCAGCCCCAGCATTTT
. | TRBJ2-2 | 15 | once | TRBV27 | CASSLSRLNTGELFF | TGTGCCAGCAGTTTATCGCGGCTGAACACCGGGGAGCTGTTTTTT
. | TRBJ2-5 | 16 | . | TRBV7-9 | CASSLWGTWGQETQYF | TGTGCCAGCAGCTTATGGGGCACCTGGGGTCAAGAGACCCAGTACTTC
. | TRBJ2-1 | 16 | . | TRBV2 | CASRRGLASSYNEQFF | TGTGCCAGCAGGCGGGGACTGGCCAGCTCCTACAATGAGCAGTTCTTC
TRBD2 | TRBJ2-7 | 14 | . | TRBV2 | CASRVRLAVLEQYF | TGTGCCAGCAGGGTACGGCTAGCGGTTCTAGAGCAGTACTTC
. | TRBJ2-1 | 13 | . | TRBV24-1 | CATSDPPGDEQFF | TGTGCCACCAGTGACCCCCCAGGGGATGAGCAGTTCTTC
TRBD2 | TRBJ2-3 | 16 | . | TRBV3-1/TRBV3-2 | CASSQPSLAGPDTQYF | TGTGCCAGCAGCCAACCCTCGCTAGCGGGGCCGGATACGCAGTATTTT
. | TRBJ2-3 | 16 | once | TRBV10-1 | CASSDSGHPSTDTQYF | TGCGCCAGCAGTGATTCCGGACACCCCAGCACAGATACGCAGTATTTT
. | TRBJ1-1 | 15 | . | TRBV7-9 | CASSPKAWGDTEAFF | TGTGCCAGCAGCCCGAAGGCATGGGGGGACACTGAAGCTTTCTTT
TRBD2 | TRBJ2-5 | 17 | . | TRBV24-1 | CATSDQDGTSGQETQYF | TGTGCCACCAGTGACCAAGACGGGACTAGCGGACAAGAGACCCAGTACTTC
TRBD1 | TRBJ2-7 | 12 | . | TRBV2 | CASSWDSYEQYF | TGTGCCAGCAGTTGGGACAGTTACGAGCAGTACTTC
TRBD1 | TRBJ1-3 | 15 | . | TRBV5-6 | CASSLRQGVGNTIYF | TGTGCCAGCAGCTTAAGGCAGGGGGTCGGAAACACCATATATTTT
. | TRBJ2-2 | 13 | . | TRBV2 | CASTGELTGELFF | TGTGCCAGCACCGGGGAACTCACCGGGGAGCTGTTTTTT
. | TRBJ1-1 | 15 | . | TRBV15 | CATSRGGGMNTEAFF | TGTGCCACCAGCAGAGGGGGAGGAATGAACACTGAAGCTTTCTTT
TRBD1 | TRBJ1-1 | 14 | few | TRBV10-3 | CAISDRTGNTEAFF | TGTGCCATCAGTGACCGGACAGGGAACACTGAAGCTTTCTTT
TRBD1 | TRBJ2-7 | 14 | . | TRBV5-1 | CASSGQTGGYEQYF | TGCGCCAGCAGCGGGCAGACAGGGGGCTACGAGCAGTACTTC
TRBD1 | TRBJ1-2 | 15 | . | TRBV5-1 | CASSYGRGQSYGYTF | TGCGCCAGCAGCTATGGCCGGGGACAGAGCTATGGCTACACCTTC
. | TRBJ2-7 | 11 | . | TRBV19 | CASSSRDEQYF | TGTGCCAGTAGTAGTCGGGACGAGCAGTACTTC
TRBD2 | TRBJ2-7 | 16 | once | TRBV5-1 | CASSSAGAGGRHEQYF | TGCGCCAGCAGCTCAGCGGGAGCGGGGGGGCGGCACGAGCAGTACTTC
TRBD1 | TRBJ1-1 | 13 | . | TRBV30 | CAWRLQGDTEAFF | TGTGCCTGGAGGTTACAGGGGGACACTGAAGCTTTCTTT
. | TRBJ1-5 | 13 | . | TRBV28 | CASSWAHNQPQHF | TGTGCCAGCAGTTGGGCCCACAATCAGCCCCAGCATTTT
. | TRBJ1-5 | 15 | . | TRBV6-5 | CASRRGLSSHQPQHF | TGTGCCAGCCGTCGGGGACTCAGCTCCCATCAGCCCCAGCATTTT
. | TRBJ1-4 | 13 | . | TRBV2 | CASSVQGGEKLFF | TGTGCCAGCAGTGTCCAGGGCGGAGAAAAACTGTTTTTT
TRBD2 | TRBJ2-1 | 15 | . | TRBV2 | CASKPRTSGYNEQFF | TGTGCCAGCAAGCCGAGGACTAGCGGGTACAATGAGCAGTTCTTC
. | TRBJ2-3 | 15 | . | TRBV4-1 | CASSQVTGPTDTQYF | TGCGCCAGCAGCCAAGTTACAGGTCCCACAGATACGCAGTATTTT
TRBD2 | TRBJ2-2 | 15 | . | TRBV28 | CASSPLAGYTGELFF | TGTGCCAGCAGCCCCTTAGCGGGATACACCGGGGAGCTGTTTTTT
. | TRBJ1-4 | 16 | . | TRBV3-1/TRBV3-2 | CASSQGQPRTNEKLFF | TGTGCCAGCAGCCAAGGACAGCCGAGGACTAATGAAAAACTGTTTTTT
TRBD1 | TRBJ2-2 | 15 | once | TRBV28 | CASSQGAAGTGELFF | TGTGCCAGCAGTCAGGGGGCGGCGGGGACCGGGGAGCTGTTTTTT
TRBD1 | TRBJ1-1 | 15 | . | TRBV5-6 | CASSLGQGARTEAFF | TGTGCCAGCAGCCTGGGACAGGGGGCGCGGACTGAAGCTTTCTTT
. | TRBJ2-5 | 13 | . | TRBV7-9 | CASSLGHEGTQYF | TGTGCCAGCAGCTTGGGACACGAAGGGACCCAGTACTTC
. | TRBJ1-5 | 16 | . | TRBV2 | CASSEDRVNSNQPQHF | TGTGCCAGCAGTGAAGATAGAGTCAATAGCAATCAGCCCCAGCATTTT
. | TRBJ2-7 | 15 | . | TRBV9 | CASSPQAQDYYEQYF | TGTGCCAGCAGCCCGCAAGCTCAGGATTATTACGAGCAGTACTTC
TRBD1 | TRBJ2-1 | 15 | . | TRBV6-5 | CASKRDRDGGNEQFF | TGTGCCAGTAAAAGGGACAGGGATGGTGGAAATGAGCAGTTCTTC
. | TRBJ2-2 | 14 | . | TRBV7-7 | CASSLGLNTGELFF | TGTGCTAGCAGCTTAGGGCTGAACACCGGGGAGCTGTTTTTT
. | TRBJ1-6 | 15 | . | TRBV30 | CAWSAGKSYNSPLHF | TGTGCCTGGAGTGCGGGAAAATCCTATAATTCACCCCTCCACTTT
TRBD1 | TRBJ2-7 | 16 | . | TRBV7-9 | CASSRYLDRGREEQYF | TGTGCCAGCAGCCGTTACTTGGACAGGGGGCGAGAGGAGCAGTACTTC
TRBD1 | TRBJ2-5 | 15 | . | TRBV7-8 | CASSYRDRVEETQYF | TGTGCCAGCAGCTACCGGGACAGGGTGGAAGAGACCCAGTACTTC
. | TRBJ2-2 | 14 | . | TRBV5-5 | CASSFQGTTGELFF | TGTGCCAGCAGCTTTCAGGGTACCACCGGGGAGCTGTTTTTT